This TCR beta chain comes out of a study of cytomegalovirus exposure and HLA in healthy donors (dated by TCRdb to between 2016 and 2019). A note on the overall study: According to an earlier analysis of several hundred of the donors, 200 million or so T cells yielded 95 million to 140 million unique TCR beta sequences and about 300 Gb of sequence data. The study profiled the T cell repertoires of around 700 subjects by immunosequencing and related them to cytomegalovirus serostatus. Besides the first cohort of approximately 710 subjects, a separate validation cohort made up of over 100 different subjects was used. On average, 235,054 unique TCR beta nucleotide sequences were sequenced per donor among 398 genotyped donors of the cohort, with around 19% of those sequences being non-productive. Of the 398 genotyped donors, approximately 80% fell in the genetic ancestry cluster associated with self-reported Caucasian donors. An earlier analysis of around 580 of the donors used high-throughput TCR beta sequencing to judge whether each TCR beta V gene segment behaved as functional or pseudogenic. Genome-wide SNP genotypes for about 65% of the roughly 700 donors were used in a later genetic analysis, which treated that subset as a discovery cohort. HLA typing covered class I and class II loci at four-digit resolution. Five DR-DQ haplotypes were treated as single units for association and clustering because of strong linkage in the cohort. The study combined high-throughput TCR immunosequencing, statistical association of individual TCRs with disease status, and machine learning to predict cytomegalovirus infection status. About 280 gigabases of sequencing data and around 88 million unique TCR sequences made up an early release that covered several hundred HLA-typed donors. The study was designed to test whether signatures of past pathogen exposure could be identified by cataloging public T cell receptors. The number of donors typed differed by locus, with 629-630 for A, B, C, DRB1 and DQB1, roughly 520 for DQA1, about 610 for DPA1, and some 470 for DPB1. Donor age, sex, ethnicity and CMV serostatus were compiled alongside the repertoire data. Rather than drawing on any new phenotypic data, the later analysis identified candidate immune exposures from TCR beta sequences and the way those sequences occurred across donors. To study patterns of TCR occurrence, a later analysis re-analyzed previously published TCR beta repertoires from several hundred donors and added high-resolution HLA genotyping. All discovery cohort repertoires had been generated on a single sequencing platform. What the work shows at the level of the full study, not this receptor alone: When HLA alleles, especially DR and DQ, strongly co-occurred, attributing TCR associations to individual alleles was difficult. In the study, approximately 150 TCR beta chains were listed as associated with cytomegalovirus. Roughly uniform sequencing depth across donors was assumed in presence/absence analyses, although this assumption may not hold. Linkage disequilibrium might explain the correlated functional status among segregating V segments, but an unknown experimental factor could not be ruled out. A later analysis found that TCR association rates varied across HLA loci, with DRB1 alleles showing the most associated TCRs and HLA-C alleles the fewest. Because counts were too low, seventeen rarely observed V segments, including chromosome 9 orphons, were excluded from the earlier analysis of roughly 580 of the donors. Because HLA typing was missing for some donors at each locus, association tests included only the typed subset. The cohort was sequenced for TCR beta chains only, and without alpha or paired-chain data the features that could be detected were limited. The authors suggested that the approach could potentially be extended to other disease states and immunological phenotypes. According to a later analysis, most CMV-associated TCR beta chains appeared to be HLA-restricted, and the HLA associations seemed to be driven largely by CMV exposure. According to a later analysis, parvovirus B19, influenza, CMV and Epstein-Barr virus appeared linked to several top co-occurrence clusters. Most TCR sequences were observed very rarely across donors, whereas some public TCRs were present in many individuals. A later analysis associated some 17,000 TCR beta sequences with specific HLA alleles at a false discovery rate of 0.05. V-gene and J-gene trimming of TCR beta chains was associated with a missense DCLRE1C variant in a later genetic analysis, and the association was replicated in an independent cohort. Compared with the roughly 600-donor mean, donors in an Asian-associated ancestry cluster had fewer N-insertions in productive TCRs, according to a later genetic analysis. CMV serostatus was the only immune exposure information available for the cohort. In vitro tests confirmed that a few of the cytomegalovirus-associated TCR beta chains recognize cytomegalovirus antigens. In a later analysis, HLA-associated TCR beta chains showed more clonal expansion and lower generation probabilities than non-associated chains that were equally common. A cluster of highly shared sequence variants was judged likely to represent a technical artifact of the sequencing pipeline. A further reported finding was that TCR beta sequences accurately predicted the HLA-A and HLA-B alleles for most subjects in the first cohort. An earlier analysis of 450 to 750 of the donors showed that most TCR beta V segments appeared in productive rearrangements either about 87% or about 30% of the time, which broadly matched IMGT annotations. In both the original and validation cohorts, the classifier was reported to diagnose cytomegalovirus status with high specificity and sensitivity.

Library preparation was by the immunoSEQ multiplex PCR assay. A mixture of 60 forward primers for TCR Vbeta segments and 13 reverse primers for TCR Jbeta segments was used in the multiplex PCR. Amplification of the CDR3 region of rearranged TCR beta genes was performed with a multiplex PCR assay on genomic DNA. On the Illumina HiSeq System, the amplified TCR beta libraries were sequenced as 87-base-pair reads. In the authors' own workflow: Across the roughly 700 repertoires, a later analysis counted some 80 million unique TCR beta chains, around 10 million of which were shared by at least two donors. To remove PCR and sequencing errors, raw reads were error-corrected and collapsed into unique sequences using a nearest-neighbor algorithm that merged closely related sequences. CDR3 sequences were aligned to IMGT reference sequences to assign V, D and J gene segments. Each retained sequence needed at least a six-nucleotide match to both a V gene segment and a J gene segment. Rearrangements were called productive when the CDR3 lacked stop codons and stayed in frame with V and J; all others were non-productive. CDR3 was defined by IMGT convention, running from the second conserved V-encoded cysteine to the conserved J-encoded phenylalanine. Sequences without an unambiguous match to a single V gene segment were excluded from the earlier analysis of several hundred of the donors. An earlier analysis of 450 to 650 of the donors called V segments functional above 56.7% productive rearrangements and segregating when the between-donor standard deviation exceeded 5%. To diagnose cytomegalovirus status from the catalog of TCR beta chain sequences, a statistical classification framework was built. In a later analysis, TCR nucleotide sequences were compared against IMGT/GENE-DB human TR gene sequences so that V and J genes could be assigned. Using the TCRdist pipeline, a later analysis assigned CDR3 sequences along with most-parsimonious VDJ recombination scenarios. In a later analysis, each TCR beta chain was defined by its CDR3 amino acid sequence together with its V-gene family, and reads without a unique V-gene family were excluded. To address suspected cross-contamination and a sequencing artifact, a later analysis removed 592 highly shared, low-generation-probability nucleotide sequences. In a later analysis, a clonal expansion index was calculated for each public chain from normalized within-repertoire ranks of inferred template counts. In a later analysis, generation probabilities were computed using a VDJ recombination model fitted to out-of-frame rearrangements, and the results were checked against IGoR. Hypergeometric tests were used in a later analysis to score TCR-TCR, TCR-HLA and TCR-CMV co-occurrence, with a repertoire-size bias correction applied to the TCR pairs. A later analysis estimated false discovery rates by permuting HLA or CMV assignments 20 times. In a later analysis, co-occurring TCRs were grouped with DBSCAN, and TCRdist sequence similarity was added when clustering was performed within HLA-allele-positive subsets. Repertoires with fewer than 30,000 or more than 120,000 public chains were left out of co-occurrence clustering, as were five repertoires with anomalous nucleotide sharing. As stored in TCRdb, this immuneACCESS dataset retains in-frame rearrangements with V and J assigned. A fraction of the clones does not appear; measured against another copy, unresolved V genes explain less than half of the discrepancy, and the remainder lacks a known reason. The V and J calls and the clone size are those of that table, but D and trimming were determined from the DNA. This sample is represented by around 100,000 clones; 70% of them were singletons. The ten largest clones take up 9.5% to 13% of the sample.

The cohort was made up of about 670 healthy bone marrow donors. All cohort members were sampled while nominally healthy, although unrecorded immune exposures were likely present. The donor was CMV seropositive and belonged to the group of about 290 seropositive cohort members. A peripheral blood sample was provided by each donor, and peripheral blood mononuclear cells were used for TCR beta sequencing. The Qiagen DNeasy Blood Extraction Kit was used to extract genomic DNA from the blood cell samples. As regards this clone: This clone's antigen is unknown. Within one base of it there is no much larger clone, and no base qualities were kept.

The sequencing input was PBMCs. This TCR was sampled from a man aged 35 to 55 in good health and CMV-seropositive.

The DNA sequence is TGTGCCTGGAGTCCCCTTGGCAGGTACTCCTACGAGCAGTACTTC. Its translation reads: CAWSPLGRYSYEQYF. The rearrangement joined TRBV30 to TRBJ2-7; the D gene assignment is ambiguous. V drops 2 bases and J drops 0 bases, leaving 14 bases in between. The CDR3 contains 15 residues, cysteine and phenylalanine counted. Of all the DNA, just the CDR3 is kept, 45 bases in frame from base 1. The germline V gene (reference sequence) sets CDR1 to GTSNPN and CDR2 to SVGIG.